Shown below are 10 T cell receptor beta chains from a single sample sequenced in a study of T cells in Graves' hyperthyroidism and ophthalmopathy. Researchers took RNA transcripts and amplified the TCR beta CDR3 regions from them. The study used the HTBI primer set for a first-round RT-PCR of the TCR CDR3. A single record per CDR3 protein comes from TCRdb applying MiXCR to the multiplex PCR reads. Of 560,000 or so distinct CDR3 sequences in the sample, roughly 21% were seen once. Input material: blood. These receptors originate from a man between 40 and 49 years old with Graves' ophthalmopathy.

The CDR3 region has the DNA TGTGCCAGCAGACCCGACAGGGTGGCAAGGGTGACATCGGGGGAGACCCAGTACTTC. Amino acids: CASRPDRVARVTSGETQYF. V usage is TRBV7-8 and J usage is TRBJ2-5, with 7 nucleotides matching TRBD1. The junction had 24 bases not matched to a gene; V was cut back by 6 bases and J by 5 bases. This CDR3 spans 19 amino acids. Per germline, CDR1 SGHVS and CDR2 FQNEAQ.

At least ten counts were recorded for this clonotype. The chain couples TRBV7-9 to TRBJ1-1; D not resolved. V shed 5 bases and J shed 11 bases, with 12 bases lying between them. Per germline, CDR1 SEHNR and CDR2 FQNEAQ (reference sequence). The length of the CDR3 is 11 residues. CDR3 residues: CASSPSVDAFF. In DNA form, the CDR3 reads TGTGCCAGCAGCCCGTCCGTGGATGCTTTCTTT.

On this clonotype itself: The final CDR3 position lacks the conserved phenylalanine or tryptophan, pointing to a likely read error. The chain is built from TRBV7-6 and TRBJ2-1, with 11 bases aligning to TRBD2. V shed 5 bases and J 3 bases; nucleotides not matched to a gene: 3. CDR3 length equals 15 residues. Germline loops: CDR1 SGHVS, CDR2 FNYEAQ. The CDR3 spells CASSLTSGDYNEQFL. CDR3 bases: TGTGCCAGCAGCCTGACTAGCGGGGACTACAATGAGCAGTTCCTC.

This clonotype was detected only a few times. V usage is TRBV29-1 and J usage is TRBJ1-1, with D maybe TRBD1 (6 bases). The V and J ends lost 0 bases and 7 bases respectively, with 24 bases between them. In germline, CDR1 is SQVTM, CDR2 ANQGSEA. The CDR3 spans 17 residues. CDR3 region: CSVEDRGGLHLRGEAFF. For the CDR3, the DNA is TGCAGCGTTGAAGATCGAGGGGGTCTACACCTCCGAGGTGAAGCTTTCTTT.

This clonotype was picked up many times. V is TRBV27 and J is TRBJ2-1; D not certain. The CDR3 is 16 residues long. CDR1 is MNHEY and CDR2 is SMNVEV in the germline V gene (reference sequence). V gave up 0 bases and J gave up 6 bases, with 15 bases separating them. The CDR3 region has the DNA TGTGCCAGCAGTTTATCGATAGGAGCGACTGGCAATGAGCAGTTCTTC. It yields the protein CASSLSIGATGNEQFF.

V is TRBV6-5 and J is TRBJ2-3; 9 bases map to TRBD2. CDR1 MNHEY and CDR2 SVGAGI come from the germline V gene. The CDR3 is made up of 17 amino acids. J was trimmed by 3 bases and V by 0 bases; bases with no gene match: 7. Written as DNA, the CDR3 is TGTGCCAGCAGTTACTCGTTAAGTAGCGGGGGTACAGATACGCAGTATTTT. Translation: CASSYSLSSGGTDTQYF.

On this clonotype: At one boundary the junction diverges from the germline segment, which might be a read error. The CDR3 protein is CASGAGYTGGLFF. CDR3 nucleotides: TGTGCCAGCGGGGCGGGGTACACCGGGGGGCTGTTTTTT. The chain joins TRBV2 to TRBJ2-2; possible D gene TRBD2, 6 bases. The CDR3 loop spans 13 amino acids. CDR1 and CDR2 (germline): SNHLY, FYNNEI.

The chain is built from TRBV7-9 and TRBJ1-1, with D perhaps matching TRBD1 (5 bases). Germline assignment: CDR1 SEHNR and CDR2 FQNEAQ (reference sequence). Trimming cost V 4 bases and J 3 bases, with 15 bases left between them. The CDR3 is 15 residues long. The CDR3 bases are TGTGCCAGCAGCTCCTTCAGGGTACAGGACACTGAAGCTTTCTTT. Its protein is CASSSFRVQDTEAFF.

The sample holds many counts of this clonotype. The chain uses TRBV7-2 and TRBJ2-7, with a possible D match to TRBD1 (5 bases). This CDR3 is 16 amino acids long. The germline gives CDR1 SGHTA, CDR2 FQGNSA. Trimming took off 1 base at V and 2 bases at J, with 15 bases between the two ends. CDR3 amino acids: CASSLGWDRGTYEQYF. Here the CDR3 DNA reads TGTGCCAGCAGCTTAGGTTGGGATAGGGGAACCTACGAGCAGTACTTC.

This clonotype was observed a few times. The chain couples TRBV28 to TRBJ1-1; unclear D gene. Germline V lookup: CDR1 MDHEN, CDR2 SYDVKM. This CDR3 region has 12 residues. Trimming stripped 2 bases from V and 4 bases from J, with 5 bases between. The chain's CDR3 is CASSLRSTEAFF. In DNA form, the CDR3 reads TGTGCCAGCAGTTTACGGAGCACTGAAGCTTTCTTT. The entire variable domain, with the rest obtained from reference TRBV28 and TRBJ1-1, is as follows: DVKVTQSSRYLVKRTGEKVFLECVQDMDHENMFWYRQDPGLGLRLIYFSYDVKMKEKGDIPEGYSVSREKKERFSLILESASTNQTSMYLCASSLRSTEAFFGQGTRLTVV.